This T cell receptor beta chain appears in the sequencing data of a study of T cell changes during pregnancy in multiple sclerosis. This clone appeared a few times. The assay was immunoSEQ multiplex PCR, and TCRdb's table has in-frame clones only and misses some. In the table there are about 130,000 clones, around 95% of which are singletons. The TCR was taken from a female donor with multiple sclerosis, enrolled in a pregnancy study. Here the sequenced sample was peripheral blood, taken after pregnancy.

CDR3 protein: CASSGMGHIMNTEAFF. The CDR3 DNA sequence: TGTGCCAGCAGTGGAATGGGACACATCATGAACACTGAAGCTTTCTTT. The chain carries TRBV25-1 and TRBJ1-1; D perhaps matches TRBD1 (6 bases). V was shortened by 4 bases and J by 0 bases, with 15 bases between the two germline ends. This CDR3 is 16 amino acids long. From germline, CDR1 is MGHDK and CDR2 SYGVNS.